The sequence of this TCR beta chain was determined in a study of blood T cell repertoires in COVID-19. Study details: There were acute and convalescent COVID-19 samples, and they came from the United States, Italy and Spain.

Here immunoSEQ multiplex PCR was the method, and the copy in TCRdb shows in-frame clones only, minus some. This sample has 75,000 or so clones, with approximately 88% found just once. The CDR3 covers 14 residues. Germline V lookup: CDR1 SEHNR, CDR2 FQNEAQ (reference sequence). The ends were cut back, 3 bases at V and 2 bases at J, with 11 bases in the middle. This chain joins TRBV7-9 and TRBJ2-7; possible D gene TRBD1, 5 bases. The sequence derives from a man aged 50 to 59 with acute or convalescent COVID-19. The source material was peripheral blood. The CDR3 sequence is CASSFRGKPYEQYF. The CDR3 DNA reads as TGTGCCAGCAGCTTTAGGGGAAAGCCCTACGAGCAGTACTTC.